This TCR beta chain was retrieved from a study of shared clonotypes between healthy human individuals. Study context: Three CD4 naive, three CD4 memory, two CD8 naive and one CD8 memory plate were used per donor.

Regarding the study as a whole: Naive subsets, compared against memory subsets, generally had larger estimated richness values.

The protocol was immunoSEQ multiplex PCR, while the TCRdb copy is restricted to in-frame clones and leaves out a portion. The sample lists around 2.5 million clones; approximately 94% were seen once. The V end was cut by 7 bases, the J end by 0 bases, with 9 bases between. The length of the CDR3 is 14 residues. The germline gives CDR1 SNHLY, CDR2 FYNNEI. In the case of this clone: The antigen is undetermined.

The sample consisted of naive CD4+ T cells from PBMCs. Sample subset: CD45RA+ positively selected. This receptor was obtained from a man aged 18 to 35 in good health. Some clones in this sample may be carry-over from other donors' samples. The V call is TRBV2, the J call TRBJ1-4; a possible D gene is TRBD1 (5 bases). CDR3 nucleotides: TGTGCCAGCAAGGAGGGGCCAACTAATGAAAAACTGTTTTTT. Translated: CASKEGPTNEKLFF.